Below are 18 T cell receptor beta chains sequenced from a single sample in a study of Ad26.COV2.S vaccination and SARS-CoV-2 variants. Described treatment: around 19 received Ad26.COV2.S at low or high dose, single or two shots; about five received placebo; per-sample allocation not given. Samples came from day 63 after the first vaccine or placebo injection. Measured with immunoSEQ multiplex PCR; TCRdb has only the in-frame clones, and not every one. The data contain roughly 330,000 clones, roughly 88% of them singletons. This sample comprised peripheral blood, obtained in a trial of Ad26.COV2.S vaccine versus placebo. The receptors shown here come from a person aged 18-60 years who received the Ad26.COV2.S COVID-19 vaccine or a placebo.

The chain joins TRBV18 to TRBJ1-1; the D gene is possibly TRBD1 (6 bases). CDR3 size: 14 residues. CDR1 KGHSH and CDR2 LQKENI come from the germline V gene. V gave up 4 bases and J gave up 3 bases, with 12 bases separating them. The chain's CDR3 is CASSHFGGHTEAFF. Here the CDR3 DNA reads TGTGCCAGCTCACATTTTGGGGGGCACACTGAAGCTTTCTTT.

The V and J genes are TRBV9 and TRBJ2-3; D is ambiguous. The CDR3 consists of 13 residues. Germline V lookup: CDR1 SGDLS, CDR2 YYNGEE. With 2 bases removed from V and 0 bases from J, the gap between germline ends came to 4 bases. The CDR3 sequence: CASSVSSTDTQYF. The CDR3 DNA reads TGTGCCAGCAGCGTTAGCAGCACAGATACGCAGTATTTT.

The chain carries TRBV27 and TRBJ2-5, with D perhaps matching TRBD1 (6 bases). The V end was cut by 6 bases, the J end by 7 bases, with 15 bases between. The CDR3 spans 13 residues. CDR1 is MNHEY and CDR2 is SMNVEV in the germline V gene (reference sequence). The CDR3 nucleotides are TGTGCCAGCAGCTTAGACAGGCTCGGGACCCAGTACTTC. Protein: CASSLDRLGTQYF.

This clone was counted a few times. The chain recombines TRBV19 with TRBJ1-5, with TRBD1 matching 7 bases. This CDR3 comprises 14 residues. The germline CDR1 and CDR2 sequences are LNHDA and SQIVND (reference sequence). The ends lost 7 bases at V and 3 bases at J; junction bases unmatched: 6. CDR3 sequence reads: CASTRQGINQPQHF. The CDR3 bases are TGTGCCAGTACCAGACAGGGAATCAATCAGCCCCAGCATTTT.

V usage is TRBV7-3 and J usage is TRBJ2-5; possible D gene TRBD1, 6 bases. With 1 base removed from V and 7 bases from J, the gap between germline ends came to 16 bases. In germline, CDR1 is SGHTA, CDR2 FQGTGA. The CDR3 spans 15 residues. CDR3 in amino acids: CASSLNTGTQGTQYF. The CDR3 DNA reads TGTGCCAGCAGCTTAAATACCGGGACACAGGGGACCCAGTACTTC.

The chain combines TRBV4-1 with TRBJ1-5; no clear D. V lost 2 bases to trimming and J lost 0 bases, with 20 bases between them. There are 19 residues in the CDR3. Germline assignment: CDR1 MGHRA and CDR2 YSYEKL. The CDR3 DNA reads TGCGCCAGCAGCCAACACCCCCTCACTGGGCGATATAGCAATCAGCCCCAGCATTTT. It encodes CASSQHPLTGRYSNQPQHF.

The V and J genes are TRBV7-2 and TRBJ2-2; TRBD2 matches 16 bases. The germline gives CDR1 SGHTA, CDR2 FQGNSA. There are 16 residues in the CDR3. The trim removed 4 bases at V and 5 bases at J, leaving 1 base unmatched. CDR3 bases: TGTGCCAGCAGCTCGGGACTAGCGGGAGGGACCGGGGAGCTGTTTTTT. It specifies CASSSGLAGGTGELFF. The entire variable domain, with the rest obtained from reference TRBV7-2 and TRBJ2-2, is as follows: GAGVSQSPSNKVTEKGKDVELRCDPISGHTALYWYRQSLGQGLEFLIYFQGNSAPDKSGLPSDRFSAERTGGSVSTLTIQRTQQEDSAVYLCASSSGLAGGTGELFFGEGSRLTVL.

This chain uses TRBV11-2 with TRBJ2-3; D might be TRBD2 (6 bases). The V and J ends lost 8 bases and 8 bases respectively, with 11 bases between them. Looked up from germline, CDR1 is SGHAT and CDR2 is FQNNGV. This CDR3 contains 11 residues. CDR3 sequence: CASGPGGTQYF. CDR3 bases: TGTGCCAGCGGCCCCGGGGGTACGCAGTATTTT.

The gene calls are TRBV6-6 and TRBJ2-7; possible D gene TRBD1, 6 bases. The germline V gene encodes CDR1 MNHNY and CDR2 SVGAGI (reference sequence). Trimming cost V 5 bases and J 4 bases, with 12 bases left between them. CDR3 length: 13 amino acids. CDR3 nucleotide sequence: TGTGCCAGCAGTAGAGAACAGGGTTACGAGCAGTACTTC. Translated, it gives CASSREQGYEQYF.

The V gene is TRBV7-9, the J gene TRBJ2-3; D could derive from TRBD1 or TRBD2 (5 bases each). This CDR3 is built from 16 residues. V gave up 2 bases and J gave up 0 bases, with 12 bases separating them. Germline V gene data show CDR1 as SEHNR and CDR2 as FQNEAQ (reference sequence). The CDR3 is CASSLKGTTSTDTQYF. CDR3 in DNA: TGTGCCAGCAGCTTAAAAGGGACCACTAGCACAGATACGCAGTATTTT.

V is TRBV6-5 and J is TRBJ1-1; D might be TRBD1 (6 bases). Per the germline V gene, CDR1 is MNHEY and CDR2 is SVGAGI. Deletions cut 7 bases from V and 10 bases from J, with 13 bases between. The length of the CDR3 is 11 residues. DNA of the CDR3: TGTGCCAGCACCTACGCAGGGGTAGCTTTCTTT. Its protein is CASTYAGVAFF.

The rearrangement links TRBV4-1 to TRBJ1-1, with 8 nucleotides matching TRBD1. There are 16 residues in the CDR3. CDR1 MGHRA and CDR2 YSYEKL come from the germline V gene. Unmatched junction bases numbered 5, after V lost 1 base and J lost 1 base. CDR3 bases: TGCGCCAGCAGCCAAGTCGGGGGACAGGAGAACACTGAAGCTTTCTTT. Translated: CASSQVGGQENTEAFF.

This chain connects TRBV29-1 to TRBJ1-1, with 9 positions matching TRBD1. CDR1 SQVTM and CDR2 ANQGSEA come from the germline V gene. Unmatched junction bases numbered 13, after V lost 6 bases and J lost 8 bases. The CDR3 sequence is 14 residues long. CDR3 sequence: CSVLKTTGGKEAFF. Written as DNA, the CDR3 is TGCAGCGTCCTCAAAACCACAGGGGGCAAAGAAGCTTTCTTT.

The CDR3 DNA reads as TGTGCCTGGAGGGGACCACATCTTCGCTATAATTCACCCCTCCACTTT. Its translation: CAWRGPHLRYNSPLHF. The chain is built from TRBV30 and TRBJ1-6; D possibly corresponds to TRBD1 (5 bases). The V end lost 3 bases, the J end lost 3 bases, and 15 bases lay between the germline ends. Germline CDR1 is GTSNPN and CDR2 is SVGIG (reference sequence). The CDR3 sequence is 16 residues long.

This chain uses TRBV7-7 with TRBJ2-7, with TRBD2 matching over 7 bases. The germline CDR1 and CDR2 sequences are SSHAT and FNYEAQ (reference sequence). The CDR3 is made up of 18 amino acids. V lost 3 bases to trimming and J lost 5 bases; unmatched junction nucleotides: 19. The CDR3 DNA is TGTGCCAGCAGCTTCCACCAGCCGGGACGGGAGGCTGAACACGAGCAGTACGTC. Translating it yields CASSFHQPGREAEHEQYV.

This clone has just one count. V gene TRBV3-1 (or the pseudogene TRBV3-2) combines with J gene TRBJ1-3; TRBD1 matches at 7 bases. The CDR3 sequence is 15 residues long. Germline CDR1 LGHDT, CDR2 YNNKEL (reference sequence). V gave up 3 bases and J gave up 3 bases; unmatched junction bases: 5. This CDR3 is CASSHVGQLGNTIYF. CDR3 sequence (DNA): TGTGCCAGCAGCCATGTGGGACAGCTTGGAAACACCATATATTTT.

The chain couples TRBV29-1 to TRBJ2-2, with no clear D. The CDR3 runs to 12 residues. V was cut by 3 bases and J by 4 bases, with 6 bases left in between. Germline CDR1 reads SQVTM; CDR2 reads ANQGSEA. The CDR3 sequence is CSVDSLTGELFF. The CDR3 DNA is TGCAGCGTTGACAGCCTCACCGGGGAGCTGTTTTTT.

The chain has TRBV10-2 and TRBJ1-4; D remains unclear. CDR3 length: 15 residues. Germline V CDR1 and CDR2: WSHSY, SAAADI. V was clipped by 8 bases and J by 0 bases, with 13 bases between them. CDR3 in DNA: TGCGCCAGCGGAAACAGCTATGCAACTAATGAAAAACTGTTTTTT. Its protein product is CASGNSYATNEKLFF.